The clone carrying this T cell receptor beta chain was recorded only once. Germline CDR1 and CDR2: SGHTA and FQGTGA. Trimming pared 2 bases from V and 4 bases from J, leaving 8 bases between. The CDR3 runs 14 residues. This entry comes from a study of blood T cell repertoires in COVID-19. For the study at large: The United States, Italy and Spain supplied acute and convalescent COVID-19 samples. The cDNA or gDNA used as material had been derived from T cells, B-cell-depleted T cells, or PBMCs.

As handled by the study authors: The assay estimated nucleated cells by amplifying reference gene primers. The method was immunoSEQ multiplex PCR; TCRdb's version includes in-frame clones alone and lacks a portion of them. The DNA gave D and trimming, while V, J and clone size come from that table. The data show about 210,000 clones, 80% seen once. V gene TRBV7-3 combines with J gene TRBJ2-2; no clear D gene. The sequence was obtained from a man in his fifties or sixties with acute or convalescent COVID-19. Sequenced input: peripheral blood. In DNA form, the CDR3 reads TGTGCCAGCAGCTTATCCACAGCCACCGGGGAGCTGTTTTTT. This translates into CASSLSTATGELFF.